A single T cell receptor (beta chain) is shown here with its context. Its antigen is not yet known. It has no much larger one-base neighbor in the sample; base qualities were not kept. The data are from a study of blood T cells in healthy people across ages (dated by TCRdb to the mid-2010s). A note on the overall study: In model experiments, template switching captured roughly one uniquely barcoded TCR beta cDNA molecule for every two T cells. To track age-related changes in TCR beta repertoire diversity, the study relied on deep sequencing normalized with unique cDNA molecular identifiers. Four age groups were formed from the donors: young (average roughly 15 years), middle-aged (approximately 40), aged (62) and long-lived (about 80). To avoid experimental bias, donors of different ages were distributed randomly across sequencing lanes. Using the same blood draw, the study looked at two additional independent replicas of 1 million unique cDNA reads for two donors, one aged 18 to 30 and the other aged 80 or older.

The library was built by means of 5' RACE. The sequencing machine was an Illumina HiSeq 2500. The second PCR ran for roughly 7 to 12 cycles and used a J-beta primer mix along with a sample-barcoded 5' primer. A template-switch 5' adaptor carrying 12 random nucleotides introduced a unique molecular identifier onto each TCR beta cDNA molecule. Each sample yielded at least 3 million CDR3-containing paired-end reads. All of the RNA was converted into first-strand cDNA using the Mint cDNA synthesis kit, with a TRBC-specific oligonucleotide serving as the primer. Following uracil-DNA glycosylase treatment, a first 18-cycle PCR with universal primers M1SS and BC2_uni_R was performed on all cDNA. On the study's bioinformatics: Normalization of each sample was performed by random selection of 1 million high-quality reads, each carrying a distinct molecular identifier. Instead of being binned into consensus sequences, reads with shared molecular identifiers were discarded. MiTCR, with a Q25 quality threshold and the strictest error-elimination algorithm, was used for CDR3 identification, clonotype clustering and error correction. Lower-bound total TCR beta diversity was estimated with a nonparametric unseen species model using Euler transformation. TCRdb reprocessing: public reads trimmed at Q25 with fastp, clones called with MiXCR, in-frame beta chains kept. Entries that share a CDR3 protein sequence are merged under the most common genes and DNA. TCRdb's processing, not the authors', yielded these V and J calls. The sample table contains 850,000 to 1,000,000 distinct CDR3 sequences; only one count was recorded for under 50% of them. In total, the top ten clones hold 13% of the sample.

What the research found in general, with its limitations: Because donor CMV infection status was unknown, age-related changes in expanded clonotypes were potentially confounded. Bulk unsorted PBMC profiling prevented conclusive comparison of naive and antigen-experienced compartments. Estimates of total diversity from one million sequenced T cells were regarded as lower bounds and underestimates. As age increased, observed TCR beta diversity per million T cells dropped in a roughly linear way, and a significant reduction was already evident by age approximately 40. Compared with the aged group, the long-lived group had more naive CD4+ T cells, fewer expanded clones and increased TCR diversity, a pattern suggesting age selection. Observed TCR beta diversity correlated strongly with the percentage of naive T cells measured by flow cytometry.

CDR1 is given as SEHNR and CDR2 as FQNEAQ, both from the germline V gene (reference sequence). From its cysteine to its phenylalanine, the CDR3 spans 15 amino acids. Only the CDR3 DNA is retained, 45 bases long and in frame from the first base. Cut back by 7 bases and 2 bases, the V and J ends lie 14 bases apart. The donors were roughly 38 Caucasian individuals from Russia, aged 6 to 90 years, who were systemically healthy. Each donor gave ten milliliters of peripheral blood, drawn into EDTA-treated Vacutainer tubes. Ficoll-Paque density-gradient centrifugation was used to isolate PBMCs, with at least 6.5 million per sample. Total RNA was extracted from PBMCs with Trizol reagent, with at least 6 micrograms obtained per sample. Naive CD45RAhigh/CD27high T cell percentages were measured by flow cytometry on a PBMC aliquot from every donor.

The chain is made from TRBV7-9 and TRBJ2-2; a tentative D call is TRBD2 (6 bases match). Specimen: blood. The clonotype originates from a man younger than 45 in good health. The bases are TGTGCCAGCACCCAAGGGGCGGGAAACACCGGGGAGCTGTTTTTT. Its coded protein is CASTQGAGNTGELFF.